One and the same sample provided the 9 T cell receptor beta chains below, sequenced in a study of CD8 T cells in ankylosing spondylitis. These receptors are not linked to any known antigen. From the 5' RACE reads, TCRdb called clonotypes with MiXCR, one entry per CDR3 protein. This table holds around 770,000 distinct CDR3 sequences, under 20% found once. General study results and limits: There was a TCR beta motif, made of fewer than 10 highly homologous variants, that appeared characteristic of ankylosing spondylitis blood.

Sequencing was carried out using blood, either unsorted or a sorted T cell fraction (not recorded which). All receptors come from a male donor with ankylosing spondylitis.

The rearrangement links TRBV19 to TRBJ2-7; D is perhaps TRBD2 (6 bases). In germline, CDR1 is LNHDA, CDR2 SQIVND (reference sequence). CDR3 length: 15 residues. V was trimmed by 3 bases and J by 4 bases, leaving 16 bases between them. DNA of the CDR3: TGTGCCAGTAGTATTGGTCCTGGCGGGGATTACGAGCAGTACTTC. Its translation is CASSIGPGGDYEQYF.

This clonotype occurred many times. The rearrangement uses TRBV4-2 and TRBJ2-1, with 10 bases matching TRBD1. The J segment lost 6 bases and the V segment lost 4 bases, leaving 9 bases of the junction unmatched. This CDR3 region has 16 residues. The germline V gene has CDR1 LGHNA and CDR2 YNFKEQ. DNA for the CDR3: TGTGCCAGCAGCCCCCGTCGGACAGGGGGGGGCAATGAGCAGTTCTTC. It translates to CASSPRRTGGGNEQFF.

This chain links TRBV29-1 with TRBJ2-3, with TRBD2 as a possible D gene (5 bases). Looked up from germline, CDR1 is SQVTM and CDR2 is ANQGSEA. V lost 6 bases, J lost 0 bases, and 10 bases lay in between. The CDR3 totals 13 residues. The CDR3 is CSVEGDSTDTQYF. In DNA, the CDR3 is TGCAGCGTAGAGGGAGATAGCACAGATACGCAGTATTTT.

This clonotype turned up a few times. The CDR3, as DNA: TGTGCCAGCAGCATCCCAGGGGTCTACGAGCAGTACTTC. Its protein product is CASSIPGVYEQYF. The chain is built from TRBV7-9 and TRBJ2-7, with D perhaps matching TRBD1 (6 bases). The CDR3 is 13 amino acids. Germline assignment: CDR1 SEHNR and CDR2 FQNEAQ (reference sequence). The V end was cut by 5 bases, the J end by 3 bases, with 11 bases between.

The chain uses TRBV20-1 and TRBJ2-2, with D unclear. CDR3 size: 16 residues. The V end was cut by 2 bases, the J end by 3 bases, with 16 bases between. Germline values: CDR1 DFQATT, CDR2 SNEGSKA (reference sequence). The chain's CDR3 is CSARPVWAQDTGELFF. Written as DNA, the CDR3 is TGCAGTGCTAGACCCGTTTGGGCTCAGGACACCGGGGAGCTGTTTTTT.

V usage is TRBV15 and J usage is TRBJ2-3; tentative D call: TRBD1 (5 bases). From germline, CDR1 is LNHNV and CDR2 YYDKDF (reference sequence). Trimming left V 6 bases short and J 4 bases short, with 11 bases between. This CDR3 is built from 13 residues. The CDR3 bases are TGTGCCACCAGGGCAGGGTCTGCAGATACGCAGTATTTT. Protein sequence: CATRAGSADTQYF.

The chain combines TRBV29-1 with TRBJ2-1, with a tentative D call TRBD2 (6 bases). Trimming shortened V by 1 base and J by 3 bases, and 13 bases separated the two germline ends. The CDR3 has 15 amino acids. The germline CDR1 and CDR2 sequences are SQVTM and ANQGSEA. CDR3 amino acids: CSVEVEGGNYNEQFF. Written as DNA, the CDR3 is TGCAGCGTTGAAGTAGAGGGCGGGAACTACAATGAGCAGTTCTTC.

This clonotype appeared a few times. The J gene is TRBJ1-2, the V gene TRBV25-1, with D maybe TRBD1 (5 bases). Germline V gene lookup returns CDR1 MGHDK and CDR2 SYGVNS. CDR3 length: 12 amino acids. Trimming cost V 6 bases and J 2 bases, with 7 bases left between them. The CDR3 spells CASREGNYGYTF. The CDR3, as DNA: TGTGCCAGCAGGGAGGGGAACTATGGCTACACCTTC.

In its sample, this clonotype was seen a few times. The chain carries TRBV5-1 and TRBJ2-3; perhaps TRBD2 as D (5 bases). V lost 0 bases to trimming and J lost 6 bases, with 14 bases between them. Germline CDR1 is SGHRS and CDR2 is YFSETQ. The CDR3 consists of 15 residues. The chain's CDR3 is CASSLVAAERDTQYF. For the CDR3, the DNA is TGCGCCAGCAGCTTGGTGGCAGCCGAGCGGGATACGCAGTATTTT. The whole variable domain, filled in from reference TRBV5-1 and TRBJ2-3, reads KAGVTQTPRYLIKTRGQQVTLSCSPISGHRSVSWYQQTPGQGLQFLFEYFSETQRNKGNFPGRFSGRQFSNSRSEMNVSTLELGDSALYLCASSLVAAERDTQYFGPGTRLTVL.